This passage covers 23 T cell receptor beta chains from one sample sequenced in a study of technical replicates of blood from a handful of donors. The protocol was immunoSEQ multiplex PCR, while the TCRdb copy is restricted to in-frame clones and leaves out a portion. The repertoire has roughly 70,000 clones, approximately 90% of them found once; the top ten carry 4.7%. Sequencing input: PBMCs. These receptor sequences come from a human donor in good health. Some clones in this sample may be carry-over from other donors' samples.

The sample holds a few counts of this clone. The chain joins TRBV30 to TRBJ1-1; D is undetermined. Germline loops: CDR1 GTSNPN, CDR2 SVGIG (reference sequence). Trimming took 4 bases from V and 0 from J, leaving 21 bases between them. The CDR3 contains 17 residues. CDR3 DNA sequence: TGTGCCTGGAATGGAGAAAACTCCTACGGGGTGAACACTGAAGCTTTCTTT. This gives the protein CAWNGENSYGVNTEAFF. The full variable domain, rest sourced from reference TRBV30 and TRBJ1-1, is SQTIHQWPATLVQPVGSPLSLECTVEGTSNPNLYWYRQAAGRGLQLLFYSVGIGQISSEVPQNLSASRPQDRQFILSSKKLLLSDSGFYLCAWNGENSYGVNTEAFFGQGTRLTVV.

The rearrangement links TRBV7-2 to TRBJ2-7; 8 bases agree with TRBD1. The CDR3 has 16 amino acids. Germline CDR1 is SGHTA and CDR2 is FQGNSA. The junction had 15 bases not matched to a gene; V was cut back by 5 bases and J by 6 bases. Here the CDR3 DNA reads TGTGCCAGCAGCCAGACCTCGGGGACAGGCCTCTCCGAGCAGTACTTC. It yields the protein CASSQTSGTGLSEQYF.

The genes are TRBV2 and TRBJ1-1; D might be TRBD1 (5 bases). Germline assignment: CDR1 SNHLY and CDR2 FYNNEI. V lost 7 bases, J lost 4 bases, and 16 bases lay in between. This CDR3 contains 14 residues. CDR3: CASKSTGWGTEAFF. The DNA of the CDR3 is TGTGCCAGCAAAAGTACAGGTTGGGGCACTGAAGCTTTCTTT.

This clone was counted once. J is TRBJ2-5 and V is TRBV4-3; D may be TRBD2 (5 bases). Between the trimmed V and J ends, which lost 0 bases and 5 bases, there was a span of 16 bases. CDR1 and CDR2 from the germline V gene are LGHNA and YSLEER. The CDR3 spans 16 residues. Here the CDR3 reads CASSQDSAGSAETQYF. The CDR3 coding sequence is TGCGCCAGCAGCCAAGATTCGGCGGGTTCGGCGGAGACCCAGTACTTC.

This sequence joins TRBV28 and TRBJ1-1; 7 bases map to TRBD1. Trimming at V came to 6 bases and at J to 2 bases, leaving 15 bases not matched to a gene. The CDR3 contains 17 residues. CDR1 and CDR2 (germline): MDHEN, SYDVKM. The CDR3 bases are TGTGCCAGCAGGGTTTTGTTGACAGGGCGTGGAAACACTGAAGCTTTCTTT. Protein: CASRVLLTGRGNTEAFF.

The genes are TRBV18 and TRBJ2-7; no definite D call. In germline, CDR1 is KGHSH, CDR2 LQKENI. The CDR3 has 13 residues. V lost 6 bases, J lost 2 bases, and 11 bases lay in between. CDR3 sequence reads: CASSATFPYEQYF. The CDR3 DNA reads TGTGCCAGCTCGGCGACATTTCCCTACGAGCAGTACTTC.

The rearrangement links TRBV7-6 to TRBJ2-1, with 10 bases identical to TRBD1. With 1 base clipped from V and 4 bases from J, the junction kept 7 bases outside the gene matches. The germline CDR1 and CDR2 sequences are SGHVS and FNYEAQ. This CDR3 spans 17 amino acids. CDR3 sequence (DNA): TGTGCCAGCAGCTTAGGGGTGGACAGGGGGAAATACAATGAGCAGTTCTTC. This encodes CASSLGVDRGKYNEQFF.

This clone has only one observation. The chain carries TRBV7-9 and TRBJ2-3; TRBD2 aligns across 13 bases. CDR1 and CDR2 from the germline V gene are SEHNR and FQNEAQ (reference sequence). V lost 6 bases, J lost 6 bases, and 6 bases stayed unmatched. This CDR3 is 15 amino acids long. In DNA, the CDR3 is TGTGCCAGCAGACCACTAGCGGGGGGGCTTGATACGCAGTATTTT. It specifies CASRPLAGGLDTQYF.

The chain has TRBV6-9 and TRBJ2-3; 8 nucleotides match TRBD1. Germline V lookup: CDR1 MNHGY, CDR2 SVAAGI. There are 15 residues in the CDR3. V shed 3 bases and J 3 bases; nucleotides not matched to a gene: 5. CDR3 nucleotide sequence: TGTGCCAGCAGTTACCGGACAGGGACGACAGATACGCAGTATTTT. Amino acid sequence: CASSYRTGTTDTQYF.

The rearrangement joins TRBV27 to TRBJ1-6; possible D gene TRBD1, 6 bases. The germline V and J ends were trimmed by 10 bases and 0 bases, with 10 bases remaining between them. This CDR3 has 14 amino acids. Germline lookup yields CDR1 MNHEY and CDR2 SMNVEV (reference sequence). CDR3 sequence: CATTGSSYNSPLHF. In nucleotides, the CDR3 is TGTGCCACCACAGGGAGCTCCTATAATTCACCCCTCCACTTT.

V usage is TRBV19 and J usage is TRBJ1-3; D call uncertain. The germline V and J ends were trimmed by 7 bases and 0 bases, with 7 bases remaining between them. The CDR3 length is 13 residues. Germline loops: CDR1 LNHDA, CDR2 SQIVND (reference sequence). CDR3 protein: CASKPGSGNTIYF. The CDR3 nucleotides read TGTGCCAGTAAGCCTGGCTCTGGAAACACCATATATTTT.

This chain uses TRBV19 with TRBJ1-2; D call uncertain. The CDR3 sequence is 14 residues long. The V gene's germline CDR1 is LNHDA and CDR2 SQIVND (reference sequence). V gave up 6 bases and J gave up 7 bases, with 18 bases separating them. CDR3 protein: CASRHAVEGSGYTF. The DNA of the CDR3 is TGTGCCAGTAGACACGCCGTCGAGGGCTCTGGCTACACCTTC.

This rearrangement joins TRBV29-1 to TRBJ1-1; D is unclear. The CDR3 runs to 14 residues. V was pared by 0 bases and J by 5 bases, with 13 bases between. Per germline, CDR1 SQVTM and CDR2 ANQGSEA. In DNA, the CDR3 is TGCAGCGTTGAAGATGGAGGGTTTTATACTGAAGCTTTCTTT. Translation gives CSVEDGGFYTEAFF.

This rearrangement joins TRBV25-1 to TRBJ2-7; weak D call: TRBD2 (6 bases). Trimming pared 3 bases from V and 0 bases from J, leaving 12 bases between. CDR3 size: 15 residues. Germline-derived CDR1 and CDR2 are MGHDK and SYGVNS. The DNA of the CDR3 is TGTGCCAGCAGTGACGCGGGGAGCCTCTCCTACGAGCAGTACTTC. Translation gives CASSDAGSLSYEQYF.

CDR3 nucleotides: TGTGCCAGCAGCCCCCCGGGACAGGGGAACCCCTACAATGAGCAGTTCTTC. It codes for CASSPPGQGNPYNEQFF. The V call is TRBV7-9, the J call TRBJ2-1, with 10 bases lining up with TRBD1. Germline V gives CDR1 SEHNR, CDR2 FQNEAQ (reference sequence). CDR3 size: 17 residues. V gave up 5 bases and J gave up 2 bases; unmatched junction bases: 9.

CDR3 residues: CASTTGGLRDTQYF. CDR3 DNA sequence: TGCGCCAGCACCACGGGGGGGCTAAGAGATACGCAGTATTTT. The gene calls are TRBV5-1 and TRBJ2-3; 8 nucleotides line up with TRBD2. V lost 6 bases and J lost 5; bases outside the gene matches: 8. The CDR3 totals 14 residues. Germline V CDR1 and CDR2: SGHRS, YFSETQ. Full variable domain (remainder filled in from reference TRBV5-1 and TRBJ2-3): KAGVTQTPRYLIKTRGQQVTLSCSPISGHRSVSWYQQTPGQGLQFLFEYFSETQRNKGNFPGRFSGRQFSNSRSEMNVSTLELGDSALYLCASTTGGLRDTQYFGPGTRLTVL.

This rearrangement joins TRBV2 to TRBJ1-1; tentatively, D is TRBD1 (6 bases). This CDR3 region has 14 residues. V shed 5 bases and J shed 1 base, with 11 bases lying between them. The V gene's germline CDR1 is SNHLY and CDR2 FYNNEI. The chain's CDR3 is CASSPQGWNTEAFF. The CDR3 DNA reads TGTGCCAGCAGTCCCCAGGGGTGGAACACTGAAGCTTTCTTT.

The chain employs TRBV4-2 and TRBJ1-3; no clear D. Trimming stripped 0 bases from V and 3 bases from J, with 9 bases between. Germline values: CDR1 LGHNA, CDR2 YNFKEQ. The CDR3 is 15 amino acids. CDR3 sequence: CASSQEEGGGNTIYF. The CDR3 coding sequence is TGTGCCAGCAGCCAAGAGGAGGGTGGTGGAAACACCATATATTTT.

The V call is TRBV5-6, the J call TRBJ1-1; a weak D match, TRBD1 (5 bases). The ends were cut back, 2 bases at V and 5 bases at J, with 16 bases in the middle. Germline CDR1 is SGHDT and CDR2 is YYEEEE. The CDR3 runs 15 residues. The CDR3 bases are TGTGCCAGCAGCTTTCGTTCCAGGGATTTTACTGAAGCTTTCTTT. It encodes CASSFRSRDFTEAFF.

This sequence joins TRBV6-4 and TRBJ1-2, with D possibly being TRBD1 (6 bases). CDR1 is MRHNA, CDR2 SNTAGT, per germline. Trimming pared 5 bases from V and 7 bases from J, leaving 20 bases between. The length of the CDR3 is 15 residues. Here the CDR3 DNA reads TGTGCCAGCAGTATAAACAGGGAATCGGCTACTGGCTACACCTTC. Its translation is CASSINRESATGYTF.

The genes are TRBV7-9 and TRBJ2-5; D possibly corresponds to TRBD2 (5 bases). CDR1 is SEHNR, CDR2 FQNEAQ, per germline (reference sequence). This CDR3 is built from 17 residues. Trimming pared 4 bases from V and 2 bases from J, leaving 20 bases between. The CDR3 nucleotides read TGTGCCAGCAGCTCAATCGGGAACCAATACGGGCAAGAGACCCAGTACTTC. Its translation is CASSSIGNQYGQETQYF.

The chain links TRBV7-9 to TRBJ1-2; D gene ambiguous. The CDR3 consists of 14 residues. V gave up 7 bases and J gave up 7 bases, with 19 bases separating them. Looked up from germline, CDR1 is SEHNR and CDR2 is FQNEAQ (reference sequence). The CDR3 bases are TGTGCCAGCACCTTGGCGGTTTGGGTAGTTGGCTACACCTTC. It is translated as CASTLAVWVVGYTF. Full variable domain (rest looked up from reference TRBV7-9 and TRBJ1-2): DTGVSQNPRHKITKRGQNVTFRCDPISEHNRLYWYRQTLGQGPEFLTYFQNEAQLEKSRLLSDRFSAERPKGSFSTLEIQRTEQGDSAMYLCASTLAVWVVGYTFGSGTRLTVV.

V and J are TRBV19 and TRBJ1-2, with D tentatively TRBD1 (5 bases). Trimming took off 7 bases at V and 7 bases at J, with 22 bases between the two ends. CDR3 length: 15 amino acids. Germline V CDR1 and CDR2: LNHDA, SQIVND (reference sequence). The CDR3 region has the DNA TGTGCCAGTAAAAGGGGTCGAACGCAGCATGTTGGCTACACCTTC. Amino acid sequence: CASKRGRTQHVGYTF.